One and the same sample provided the 5 T cell receptor beta chains below, sequenced in a study of blood T cell repertoires in COVID-19. The table came from immunoSEQ multiplex PCR; TCRdb's copy has only in-frame clones and leaves some out. The sample has some 96,000 clones; over 65% are singletons. Sequenced sample: peripheral blood. Receptors were obtained from a human donor in a cohort sampled during active COVID-19.

This chain joins TRBV4-1 and TRBJ2-7; D is possibly TRBD1 (6 bases). Trimming pared 3 bases from V and 3 bases from J, leaving 15 bases between. The V gene's germline CDR1 is MGHRA and CDR2 YSYEKL. There are 15 residues in the CDR3. CDR3 DNA: TGCGCCAGCAGCCATGTGGGGCCAGGGGTCTACGAGCAGTACTTC. Translating it yields CASSHVGPGVYEQYF.

This rearrangement joins TRBV11-2 to TRBJ1-1; 7 bases align to TRBD1. The CDR3 runs to 15 residues. CDR1 is SGHAT and CDR2 is FQNNGV in the germline V gene. V lost 4 bases, J lost 5 bases, and 10 bases stayed unmatched. The CDR3 loop is CASSSPGQSWTEAFF. The DNA for the CDR3 is TGTGCCAGCAGCTCGCCGGGACAGTCTTGGACTGAAGCTTTCTTT.

The chain is built from TRBV25-1 and TRBJ2-2, with D maybe TRBD2 (6 bases). Germline CDR1 is MGHDK and CDR2 is SYGVNS. This CDR3 has 15 amino acids. Trimming removed 7 bases at V and 0 bases at J, with 12 bases between. CDR3 sequence (DNA): TGTGCCAGCACCGCTTGGGGGGCGAACACCGGGGAGCTGTTTTTT. Translation gives CASTAWGANTGELFF.

V and J are TRBV11-3 and TRBJ2-3; 7 bases align to TRBD2. V gave up 6 bases and J gave up 7 bases; unmatched junction bases: 10. Germline loops: CDR1 SGHNT, CDR2 YENEEA. This CDR3 is built from 14 residues. The CDR3 nucleotides read TGTGCCAGCAGTCTTGGCGGGAGCCACAATACGCAGTATTTT. Protein: CASSLGGSHNTQYF.

The V gene is TRBV3-1 (or the pseudogene TRBV3-2), the J gene TRBJ1-1; 9 positions match TRBD1. CDR3 size: 13 residues. CDR1 LGHDT and CDR2 YNNKEL come from the germline V gene (reference sequence). With 2 bases clipped from V and 9 bases from J, the junction kept 4 bases outside the gene matches. CDR3 nucleotide sequence: TGTGCCAGCAGCCAAAAGGGGACAGGGAAAGCTTTCTTT. This translates into CASSQKGTGKAFF.